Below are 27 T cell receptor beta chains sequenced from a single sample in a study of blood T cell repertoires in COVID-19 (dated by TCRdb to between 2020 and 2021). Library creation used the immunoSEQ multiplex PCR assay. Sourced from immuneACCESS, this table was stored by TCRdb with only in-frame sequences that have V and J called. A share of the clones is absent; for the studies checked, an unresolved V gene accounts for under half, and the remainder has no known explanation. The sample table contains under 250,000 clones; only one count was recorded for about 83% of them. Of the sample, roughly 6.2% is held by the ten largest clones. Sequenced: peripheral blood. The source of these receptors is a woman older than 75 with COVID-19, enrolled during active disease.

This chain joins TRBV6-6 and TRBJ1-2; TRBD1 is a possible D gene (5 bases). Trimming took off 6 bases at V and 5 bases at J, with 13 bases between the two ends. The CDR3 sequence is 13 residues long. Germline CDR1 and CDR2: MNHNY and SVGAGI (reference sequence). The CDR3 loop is CASRPGGEYGYTF. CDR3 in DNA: TGTGCCAGCAGGCCCGGGGGAGAGTATGGCTACACCTTC.

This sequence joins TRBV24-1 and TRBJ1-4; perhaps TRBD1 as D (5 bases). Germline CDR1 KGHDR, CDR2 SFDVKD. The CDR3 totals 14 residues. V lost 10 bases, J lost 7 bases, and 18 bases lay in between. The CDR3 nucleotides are TGTGCCACACAGGCGGAGGGGAAGAGTGAAAAACTGTTTTTT. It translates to CATQAEGKSEKLFF.

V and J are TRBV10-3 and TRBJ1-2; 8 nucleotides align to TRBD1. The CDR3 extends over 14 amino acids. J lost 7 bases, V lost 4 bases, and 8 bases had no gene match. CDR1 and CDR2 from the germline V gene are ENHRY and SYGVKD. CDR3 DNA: TGTGCCATCAGTGGTGGACCAGGGGGCGCTGGCTACACCTTC. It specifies CAISGGPGGAGYTF.

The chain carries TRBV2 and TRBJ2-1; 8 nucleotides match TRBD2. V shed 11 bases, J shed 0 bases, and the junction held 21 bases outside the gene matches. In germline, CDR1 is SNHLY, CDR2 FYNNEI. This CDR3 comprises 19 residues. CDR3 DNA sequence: TGTGCCGGGTCCGGGCCCCGAGCCGGCGGGGGGAGCTCCTACAATGAGCAGTTCTTC. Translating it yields CAGSGPRAGGGSSYNEQFF.

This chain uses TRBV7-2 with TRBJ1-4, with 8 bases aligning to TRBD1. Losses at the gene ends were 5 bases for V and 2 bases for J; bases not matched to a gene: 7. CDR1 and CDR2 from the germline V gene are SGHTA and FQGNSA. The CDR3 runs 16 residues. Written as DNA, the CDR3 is TGTGCCAGCAGCCCCGGACAGGGATGGACTAATGAAAAACTGTTTTTT. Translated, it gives CASSPGQGWTNEKLFF.

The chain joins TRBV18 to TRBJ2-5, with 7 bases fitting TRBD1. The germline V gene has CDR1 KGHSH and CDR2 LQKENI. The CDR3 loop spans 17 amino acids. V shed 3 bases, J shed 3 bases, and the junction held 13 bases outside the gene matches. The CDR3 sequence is CASSPSIYRGEEETQYF. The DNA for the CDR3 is TGTGCCAGCTCACCGAGTATATACAGGGGAGAAGAAGAGACCCAGTACTTC.

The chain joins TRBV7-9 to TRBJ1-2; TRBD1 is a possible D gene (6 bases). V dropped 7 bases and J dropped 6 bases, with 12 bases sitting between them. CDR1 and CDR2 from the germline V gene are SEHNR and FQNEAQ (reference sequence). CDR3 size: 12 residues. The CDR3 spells CASNPAGDGYTF. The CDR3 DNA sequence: TGTGCCAGCAACCCGGCAGGGGATGGCTACACCTTC.

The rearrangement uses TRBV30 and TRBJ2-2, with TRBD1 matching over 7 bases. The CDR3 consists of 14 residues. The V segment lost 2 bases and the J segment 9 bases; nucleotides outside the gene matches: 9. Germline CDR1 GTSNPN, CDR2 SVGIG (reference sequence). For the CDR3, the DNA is TGTGCCTGGAGTCCCACAGGGGATCAGAGGGAGCTGTTTTTT. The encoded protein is CAWSPTGDQRELFF.

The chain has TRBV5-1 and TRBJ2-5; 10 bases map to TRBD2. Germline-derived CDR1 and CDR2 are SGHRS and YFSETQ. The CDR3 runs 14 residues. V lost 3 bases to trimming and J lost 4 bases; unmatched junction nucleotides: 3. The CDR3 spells CASSSGLALETQYF. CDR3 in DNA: TGCGCCAGCAGCTCGGGACTAGCGTTAGAGACCCAGTACTTC. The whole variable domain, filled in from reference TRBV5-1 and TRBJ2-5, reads KAGVTQTPRYLIKTRGQQVTLSCSPISGHRSVSWYQQTPGQGLQFLFEYFSETQRNKGNFPGRFSGRQFSNSRSEMNVSTLELGDSALYLCASSSGLALETQYFGPGTRLLVL.

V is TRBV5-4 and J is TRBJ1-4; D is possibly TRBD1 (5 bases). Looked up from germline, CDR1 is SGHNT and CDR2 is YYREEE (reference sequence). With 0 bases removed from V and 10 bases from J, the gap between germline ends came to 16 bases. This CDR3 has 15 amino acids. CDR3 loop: CASSLVGQGSGKLFF. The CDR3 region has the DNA TGTGCCAGCAGCTTGGTAGGGCAGGGTTCCGGAAAACTGTTTTTT.

The CDR3 here is CASSPGRVNEKLFF. The CDR3 nucleotides are TGTGCCAGCAGCCCCGGGAGAGTTAATGAAAAACTGTTTTTT. The gene calls are TRBV7-2 and TRBJ1-4; D remains ambiguous. The CDR3 is 14 amino acids. CDR1 SGHTA and CDR2 FQGNSA come from the germline V gene. Between the trimmed V and J ends, which lost 5 bases and 4 bases, there was a span of 11 bases. Full variable domain (remainder filled in from reference TRBV7-2 and TRBJ1-4): GAGVSQSPSNKVTEKGKDVELRCDPISGHTALYWYRQSLGQGLEFLIYFQGNSAPDKSGLPSDRFSAERTGGSVSTLTIQRTQQEDSAVYLCASSPGRVNEKLFFGSGTQLSVL.

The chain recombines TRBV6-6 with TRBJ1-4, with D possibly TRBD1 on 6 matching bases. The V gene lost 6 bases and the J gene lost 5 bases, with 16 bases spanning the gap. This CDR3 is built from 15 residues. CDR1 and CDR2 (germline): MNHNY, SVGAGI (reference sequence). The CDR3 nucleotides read TGTGCCAGCAGGGGACCACAGGGCCACAATGAAAAACTGTTTTTT. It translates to CASRGPQGHNEKLFF.

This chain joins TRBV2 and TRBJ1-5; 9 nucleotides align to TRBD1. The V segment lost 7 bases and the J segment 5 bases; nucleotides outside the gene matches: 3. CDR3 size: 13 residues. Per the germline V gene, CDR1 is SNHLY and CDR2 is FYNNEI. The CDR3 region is CASMGQGDQPQHF. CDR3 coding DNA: TGTGCCAGCATGGGACAGGGTGATCAGCCCCAGCATTTT.

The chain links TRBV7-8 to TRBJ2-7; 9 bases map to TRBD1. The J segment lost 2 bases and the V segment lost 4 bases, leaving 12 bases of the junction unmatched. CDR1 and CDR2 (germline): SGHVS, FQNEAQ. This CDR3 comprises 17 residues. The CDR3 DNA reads TGTGCCAGCAGCTATGTCCAGGGGGACAGGGACACCTACGAGCAGTACGTC. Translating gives CASSYVQGDRDTYEQYV.

The CDR3 region is CASSSTASPAEKLFF. The CDR3 DNA reads TGCGCCAGCAGCTCTACAGCTTCCCCCGCTGAAAAACTGTTTTTT. This rearrangement joins TRBV5-1 to TRBJ1-4; D is uncertain. This CDR3 is 15 amino acids long. Germline V gene sequence: CDR1 SGHRS, CDR2 YFSETQ. Deletions cut 3 bases from V and 7 bases from J, with 16 bases between. Supplemented by reference TRBV5-1 and TRBJ1-4, the full variable domain reads KAGVTQTPRYLIKTRGQQVTLSCSPISGHRSVSWYQQTPGQGLQFLFEYFSETQRNKGNFPGRFSGRQFSNSRSEMNVSTLELGDSALYLCASSSTASPAEKLFFGSGTQLSVL.

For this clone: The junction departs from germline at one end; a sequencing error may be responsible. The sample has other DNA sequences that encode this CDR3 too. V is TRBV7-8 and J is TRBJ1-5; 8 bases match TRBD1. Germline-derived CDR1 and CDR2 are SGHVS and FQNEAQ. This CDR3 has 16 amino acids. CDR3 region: CASSSGTGSANQPQHF. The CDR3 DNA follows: TGTGCCAGTAGCTCCGGGACAGGCTCTGCGAATCAGCCCCAGCATTTT.

DNA for the CDR3: TGCGCCAGCACCTTCGGTGACACTGAAGCTTTCTTT. It codes for CASTFGDTEAFF. J is TRBJ1-1 and V is TRBV10-2; no firm D call. The CDR3 runs to 12 residues. Trimming removed 7 bases at V and 3 bases at J, with 9 bases between. CDR1 is WSHSY, CDR2 SAAADI, per germline.

The CDR3 reads CASSTGFVGTQYF. CDR3 nucleotide sequence: TGTGCCAGCAGCACCGGGTTTGTCGGTACGCAGTATTTT. V and J are TRBV7-2 and TRBJ2-3, with no clear D. Germline V lookup: CDR1 SGHTA, CDR2 FQGNSA. This CDR3 region has 13 residues. Trimming stripped 5 bases from V and 8 bases from J, with 14 bases between. Supplemented by reference TRBV7-2 and TRBJ2-3, the full variable domain reads GAGVSQSPSNKVTEKGKDVELRCDPISGHTALYWYRQSLGQGLEFLIYFQGNSAPDKSGLPSDRFSAERTGGSVSTLTIQRTQQEDSAVYLCASSTGFVGTQYFGPGTRLTVL.

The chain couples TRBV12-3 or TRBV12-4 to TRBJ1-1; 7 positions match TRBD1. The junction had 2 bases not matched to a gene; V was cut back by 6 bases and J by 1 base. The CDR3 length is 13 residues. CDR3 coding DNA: TGTGCCAGCAGACAGGGGCCGAACACTGAAGCTTTCTTT. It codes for CASRQGPNTEAFF.

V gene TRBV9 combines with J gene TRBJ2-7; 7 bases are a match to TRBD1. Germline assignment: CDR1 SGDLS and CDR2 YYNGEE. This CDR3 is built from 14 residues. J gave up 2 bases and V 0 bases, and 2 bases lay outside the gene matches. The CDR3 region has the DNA TGTGCCAGCAGCGTAGGACAGGGAGCCTACGAGCAGTACTTC. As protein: CASSVGQGAYEQYF.

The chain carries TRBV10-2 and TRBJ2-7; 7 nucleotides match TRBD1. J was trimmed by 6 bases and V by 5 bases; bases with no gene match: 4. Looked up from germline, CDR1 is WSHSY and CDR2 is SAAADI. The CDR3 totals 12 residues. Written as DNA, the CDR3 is TGCGCCAGCAGTAGGGGGCGGTTCGAGCAGTACGTC. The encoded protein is CASSRGRFEQYV.

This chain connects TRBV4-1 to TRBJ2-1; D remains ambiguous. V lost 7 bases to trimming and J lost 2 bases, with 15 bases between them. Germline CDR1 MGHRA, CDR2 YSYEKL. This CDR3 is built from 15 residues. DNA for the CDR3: TGCGCCAGCACCCGTGGGCAGAATACCTACAATGAGCAGTTCTTC. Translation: CASTRGQNTYNEQFF.

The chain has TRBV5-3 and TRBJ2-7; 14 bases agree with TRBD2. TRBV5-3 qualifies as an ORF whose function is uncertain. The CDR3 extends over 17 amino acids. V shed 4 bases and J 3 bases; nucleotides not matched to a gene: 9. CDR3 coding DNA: TGTGCCAGAAGCACCCCGGGACTAGCGGGGGACATCTACGAGCAGTACGTC. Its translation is CARSTPGLAGDIYEQYV.

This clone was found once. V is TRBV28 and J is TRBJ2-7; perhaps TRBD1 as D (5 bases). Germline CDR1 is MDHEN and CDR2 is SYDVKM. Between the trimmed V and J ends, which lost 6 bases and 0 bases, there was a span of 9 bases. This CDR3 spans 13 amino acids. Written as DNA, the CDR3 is TGTGCCAGCAGAAGAGGACACTCCTACGAGCAGTACTTC. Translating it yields CASRRGHSYEQYF.

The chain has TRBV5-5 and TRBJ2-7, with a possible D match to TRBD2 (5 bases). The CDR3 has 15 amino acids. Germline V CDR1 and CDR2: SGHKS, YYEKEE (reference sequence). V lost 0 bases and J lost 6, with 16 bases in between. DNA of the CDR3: TGTGCCAGCAGCTTGGAAAGCGGCAGAGGTCGCGAGCAGTACTTC. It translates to CASSLESGRGREQYF. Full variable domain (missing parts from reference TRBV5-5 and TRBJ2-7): DAGVTQSPTHLIKTRGQQVTLRCSPISGHKSVSWYQQVLGQGPQFIFQYYEKEERGRGNFPDRFSARQFPNYSSELNVNALLLGDSALYLCASSLESGRGREQYFGPGTRLTVT.

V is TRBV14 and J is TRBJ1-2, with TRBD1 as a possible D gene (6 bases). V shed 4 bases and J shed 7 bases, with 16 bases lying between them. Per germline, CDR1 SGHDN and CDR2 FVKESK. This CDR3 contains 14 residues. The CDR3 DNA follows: TGTGCCAGCAGCCCGAGTTGGGGGCAGGGTGGCTACACCTTC. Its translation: CASSPSWGQGGYTF.

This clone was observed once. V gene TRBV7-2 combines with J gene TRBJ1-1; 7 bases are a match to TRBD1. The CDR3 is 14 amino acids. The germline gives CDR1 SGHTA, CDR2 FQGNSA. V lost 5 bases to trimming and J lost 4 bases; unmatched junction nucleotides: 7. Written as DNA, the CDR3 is TGTGCCAGCAGCCCAGACAGGGTGGGCACTGAAGCTTTCTTT. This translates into CASSPDRVGTEAFF.